This record looks at one T cell receptor (beta chain) sequence and its context. Its matching antigen is unknown. The data were taken from a study of T cell responses to AZD1222 COVID-19 vaccine. General observations from the study: Among AZD1222 vaccinees, only five to seven were seropositive at baseline.

The CDR3 length is 15 residues. V shed 3 bases and J shed 3 bases, with 15 bases lying between them. Germline V lookup: CDR1 SGHRS, CDR2 YFSETQ. Sequenced by immunoSEQ multiplex PCR; TCRdb stores in-frame clones only, minus some. The repertoire holds over 70,000 clones, with roughly 80% as singletons. The chain uses TRBV5-1 and TRBJ1-1, with D perhaps TRBD1 (6 bases). The source is an adult who received the MenACWY meningococcal vaccine as a control. Source: peripheral blood, taken 28 days after the second dose of the MenACWY control vaccine. Written as DNA, the CDR3 is TGCGCCAGCAGCTACCCGACAGGAATGGACACTGAAGCTTTCTTT. It is translated as CASSYPTGMDTEAFF.